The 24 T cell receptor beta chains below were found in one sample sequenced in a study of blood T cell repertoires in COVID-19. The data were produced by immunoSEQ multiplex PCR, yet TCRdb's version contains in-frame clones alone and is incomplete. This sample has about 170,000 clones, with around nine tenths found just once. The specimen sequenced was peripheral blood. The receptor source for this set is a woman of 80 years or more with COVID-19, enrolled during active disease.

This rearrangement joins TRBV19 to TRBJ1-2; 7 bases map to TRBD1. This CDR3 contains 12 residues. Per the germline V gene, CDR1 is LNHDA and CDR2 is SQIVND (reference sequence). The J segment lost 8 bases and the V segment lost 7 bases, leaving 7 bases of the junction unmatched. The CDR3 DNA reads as TGTGCCAGTAAGGGGACAGTAGCAGGCTACACCTTC. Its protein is CASKGTVAGYTF. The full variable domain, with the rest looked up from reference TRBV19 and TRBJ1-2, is DGGITQSPKYLFRKEGQNVTLSCEQNLNHDAMYWYRQDPGQGLRLIYYSQIVNDFQKGDIAEGYSVSREKKESFPLTVTSAQKNPTAFYLCASKGTVAGYTFGSGTRLTVV.

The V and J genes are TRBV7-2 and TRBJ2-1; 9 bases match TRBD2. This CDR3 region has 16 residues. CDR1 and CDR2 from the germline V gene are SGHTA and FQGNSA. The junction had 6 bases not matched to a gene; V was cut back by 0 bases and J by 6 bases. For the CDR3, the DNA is TGTGCCAGCAGCTTAGCGGGGCGGGAGGGAAGCAATGAGCAGTTCTTC. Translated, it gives CASSLAGREGSNEQFF.

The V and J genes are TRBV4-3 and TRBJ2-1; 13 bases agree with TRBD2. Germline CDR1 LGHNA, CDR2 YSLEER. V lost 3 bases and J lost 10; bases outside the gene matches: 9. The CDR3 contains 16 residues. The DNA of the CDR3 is TGCGCCAGCAGCCATGAACTAGCGGGAGGGCCTTGGGAGCAGTTCTTC. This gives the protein CASSHELAGGPWEQFF.

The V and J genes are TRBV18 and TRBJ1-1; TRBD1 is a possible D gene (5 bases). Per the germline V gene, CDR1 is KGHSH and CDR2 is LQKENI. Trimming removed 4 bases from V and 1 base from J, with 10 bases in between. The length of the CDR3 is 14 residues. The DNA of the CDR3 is TGTGCCAGCTCACTGGGACTGGAGAACACTGAAGCTTTCTTT. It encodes CASSLGLENTEAFF.

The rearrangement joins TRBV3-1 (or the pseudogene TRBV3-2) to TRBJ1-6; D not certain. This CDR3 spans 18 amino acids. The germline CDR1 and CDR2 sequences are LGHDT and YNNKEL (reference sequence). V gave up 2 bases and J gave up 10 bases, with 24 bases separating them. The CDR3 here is CASSQSPPNYNSGSPLHF. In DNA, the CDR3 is TGTGCCAGCAGCCAATCCCCCCCAAACTATAACAGCGGGTCACCCCTCCACTTT.

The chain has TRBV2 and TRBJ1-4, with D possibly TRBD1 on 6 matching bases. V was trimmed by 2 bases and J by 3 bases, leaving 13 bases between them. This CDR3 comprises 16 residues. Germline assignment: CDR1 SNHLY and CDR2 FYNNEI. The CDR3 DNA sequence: TGTGCCAGCAGTGAAAGATTGGCAGGGGCTAATGAAAAACTGTTTTTT. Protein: CASSERLAGANEKLFF. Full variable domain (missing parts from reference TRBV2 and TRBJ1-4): EPEVTQTPSHQVTQMGQEVILRCVPISNHLYFYWYRQILGQKVEFLVSFYNNEISEKSEIFDDQFSVERPDGSNFTLKIRSTKLEDSAMYFCASSERLAGANEKLFFGSGTQLSVL.

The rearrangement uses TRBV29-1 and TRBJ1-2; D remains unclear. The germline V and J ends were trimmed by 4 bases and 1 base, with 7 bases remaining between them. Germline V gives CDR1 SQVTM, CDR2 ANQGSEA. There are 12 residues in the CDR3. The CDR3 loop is CSVVANNYGYTF. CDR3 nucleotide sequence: TGCAGCGTTGTCGCTAATAACTATGGCTACACCTTC.

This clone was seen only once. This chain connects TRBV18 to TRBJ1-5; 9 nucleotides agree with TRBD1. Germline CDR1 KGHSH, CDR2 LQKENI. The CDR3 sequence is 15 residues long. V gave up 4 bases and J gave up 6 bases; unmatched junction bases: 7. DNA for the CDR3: TGTGCCAGCTCACGCGCTACAGGGGGCTTTCAGCCCCAGCATTTT. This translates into CASSRATGGFQPQHF.

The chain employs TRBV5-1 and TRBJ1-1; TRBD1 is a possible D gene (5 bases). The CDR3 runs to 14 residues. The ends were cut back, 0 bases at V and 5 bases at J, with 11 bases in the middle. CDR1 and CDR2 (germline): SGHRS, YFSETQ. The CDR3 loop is CASSLVGVRTEAFF. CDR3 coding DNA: TGCGCCAGCAGCTTGGTAGGGGTTCGGACTGAAGCTTTCTTT.

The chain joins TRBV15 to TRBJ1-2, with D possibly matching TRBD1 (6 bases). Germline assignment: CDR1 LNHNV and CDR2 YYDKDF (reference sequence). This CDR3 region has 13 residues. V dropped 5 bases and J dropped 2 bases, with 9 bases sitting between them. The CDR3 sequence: CATSRGHNYGYTF. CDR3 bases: TGTGCCACCAGCCGGGGACACAACTATGGCTACACCTTC. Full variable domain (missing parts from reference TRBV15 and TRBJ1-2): DAMVIQNPRYQVTQFGKPVTLSCSQTLNHNVMYWYQQKSSQAPKLLFHYYDKDFNNEADTPDNFQSRRPNTSFCFLDIRSPGLGDTAMYLCATSRGHNYGYTFGSGTRLTVV.

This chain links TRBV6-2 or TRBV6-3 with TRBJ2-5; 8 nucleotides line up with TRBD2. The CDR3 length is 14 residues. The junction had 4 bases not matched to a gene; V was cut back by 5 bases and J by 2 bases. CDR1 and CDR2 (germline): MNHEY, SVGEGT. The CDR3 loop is CASSPSSGQETQYF. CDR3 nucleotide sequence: TGTGCCAGCAGTCCATCTAGCGGGCAAGAGACCCAGTACTTC.

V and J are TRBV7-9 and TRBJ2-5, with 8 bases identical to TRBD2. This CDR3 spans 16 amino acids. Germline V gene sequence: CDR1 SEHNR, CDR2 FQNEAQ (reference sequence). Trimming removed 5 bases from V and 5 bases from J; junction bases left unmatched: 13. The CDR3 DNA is TGTGCCAGCAGCCGGAGGAGCGGGGGCAATACGGAGACCCAGTACTTC. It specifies CASSRRSGGNTETQYF.

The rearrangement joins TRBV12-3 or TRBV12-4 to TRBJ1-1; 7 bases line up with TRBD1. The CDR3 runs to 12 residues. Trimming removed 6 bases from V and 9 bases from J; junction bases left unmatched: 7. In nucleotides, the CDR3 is TGTGCCAGCAGCCTAAGACAGGGTAAAGCTTTCTTT. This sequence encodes CASSLRQGKAFF.

CDR3 sequence reads: CASSVGAGVGVRYNEQFF. The DNA of the CDR3 is TGTGCCAGCAGCGTAGGGGCGGGAGTGGGGGTGAGGTACAATGAGCAGTTCTTC. This sequence joins TRBV9 and TRBJ2-1, with 7 bases fitting TRBD2. CDR3 length: 18 residues. Trimming took 0 bases from V and 4 from J; bases not matched to a gene: 13. The germline V gene encodes CDR1 SGDLS and CDR2 YYNGEE.

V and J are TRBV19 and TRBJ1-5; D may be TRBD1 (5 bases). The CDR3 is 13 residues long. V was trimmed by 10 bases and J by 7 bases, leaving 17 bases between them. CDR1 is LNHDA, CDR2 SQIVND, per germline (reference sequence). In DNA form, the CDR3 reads TGTGCCACCCAACCCCAGGGAGGGCAGCCCCAGCATTTT. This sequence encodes CATQPQGGQPQHF.

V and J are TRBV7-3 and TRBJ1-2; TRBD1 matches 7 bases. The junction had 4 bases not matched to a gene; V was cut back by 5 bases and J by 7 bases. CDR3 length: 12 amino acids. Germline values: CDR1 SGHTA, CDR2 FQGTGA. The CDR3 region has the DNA TGTGCCAGCAGCATGACAGGGTTTGGCTACACCTTC. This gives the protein CASSMTGFGYTF.

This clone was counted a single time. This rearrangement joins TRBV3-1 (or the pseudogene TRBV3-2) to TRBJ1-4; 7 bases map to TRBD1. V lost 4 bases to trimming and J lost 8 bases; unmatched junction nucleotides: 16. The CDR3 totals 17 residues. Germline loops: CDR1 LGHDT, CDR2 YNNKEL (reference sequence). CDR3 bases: TGTGCCAGCAGCCTCGAAGGGTGGCAGGGGGTTTTCGAAAAACTGTTTTTT. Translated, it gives CASSLEGWQGVFEKLFF.

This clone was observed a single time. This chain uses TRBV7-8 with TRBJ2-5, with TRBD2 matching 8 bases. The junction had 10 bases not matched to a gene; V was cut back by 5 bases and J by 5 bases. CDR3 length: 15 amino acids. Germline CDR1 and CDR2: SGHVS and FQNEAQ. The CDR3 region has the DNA TGTGCCAGCAGCAGCGGGACTAGTAATACGGAGACCCAGTACTTC. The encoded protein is CASSSGTSNTETQYF.

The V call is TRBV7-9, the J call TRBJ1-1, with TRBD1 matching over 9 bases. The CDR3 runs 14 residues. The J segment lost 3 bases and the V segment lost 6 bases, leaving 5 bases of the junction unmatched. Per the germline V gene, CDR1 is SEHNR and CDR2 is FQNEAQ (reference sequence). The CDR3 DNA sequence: TGTGCCAGCAGTTACGGGGACAGGGACACTGAAGCTTTCTTT. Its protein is CASSYGDRDTEAFF.

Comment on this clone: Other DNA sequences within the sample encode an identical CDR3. CDR3 region: CASSLGTSGYEQYF. The CDR3 DNA sequence: TGCGCCAGCAGCTTAGGGACTAGCGGCTACGAGCAGTACTTC. V is TRBV5-1 and J is TRBJ2-7; 11 nucleotides agree with TRBD2. The junction had 1 base not matched to a gene; V was cut back by 2 bases and J by 3 bases. Germline loops: CDR1 SGHRS, CDR2 YFSETQ. This CDR3 comprises 14 residues.

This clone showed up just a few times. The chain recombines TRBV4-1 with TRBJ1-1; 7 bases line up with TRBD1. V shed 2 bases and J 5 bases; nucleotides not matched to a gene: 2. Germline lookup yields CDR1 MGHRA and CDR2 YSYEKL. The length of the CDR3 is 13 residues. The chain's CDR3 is CASSQLQGTEAFF. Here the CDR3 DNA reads TGCGCCAGCAGCCAACTACAGGGGACTGAAGCTTTCTTT.

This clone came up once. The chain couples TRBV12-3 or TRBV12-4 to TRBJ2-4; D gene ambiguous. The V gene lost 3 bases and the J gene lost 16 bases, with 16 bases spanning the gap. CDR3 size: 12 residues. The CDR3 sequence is CASSFGGDLEYF. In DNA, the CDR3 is TGTGCCAGCAGTTTTGGTGGAGATCTAGAATACTTC.

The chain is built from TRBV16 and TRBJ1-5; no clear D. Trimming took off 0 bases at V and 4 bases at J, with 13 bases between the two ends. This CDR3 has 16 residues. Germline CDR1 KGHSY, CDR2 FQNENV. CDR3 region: CASSQSAGVRNQPQHF. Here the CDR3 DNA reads TGTGCCAGCAGCCAATCGGCCGGGGTTAGGAATCAGCCCCAGCATTTT.

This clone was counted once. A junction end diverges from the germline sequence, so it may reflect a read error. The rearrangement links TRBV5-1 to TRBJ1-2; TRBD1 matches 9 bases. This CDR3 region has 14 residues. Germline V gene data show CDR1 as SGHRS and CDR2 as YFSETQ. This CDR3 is CASSRGQGLGLGIF. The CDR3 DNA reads TGCGCCAGCAGCCGGGGACAGGGTCTAGGGCTTGGAATCTTC.